The T cell receptor beta chain described here comes from a study of OX40 agonist ivuxolimab in advanced cancers. CDR3 length: 15 amino acids. The ends lost 5 bases at V and 5 bases at J; junction bases unmatched: 8. Germline CDR1 MNHNS, CDR2 SASEGT. Clones were sequenced by immunoSEQ multiplex PCR, and TCRdb holds only the in-frame ones, with some missing. The sample yields about 63,000 clones, 80% to 90% seen once. The clonotype comes from an adult with an advanced solid tumor such as melanoma, head and neck, liver or kidney cancer. The chain couples TRBV6-1 to TRBJ1-5, with 8 bases that match TRBD1. Sequences were derived from CD4+ or CD8+ T cells sorted from blood, sampled in a trial of the OX40 agonist ivuxolimab. DNA of the CDR3: TGTGCCAGCAGTTTGACAGGGGACAGACATCAGCCCCAGCATTTT. It translates to CASSLTGDRHQPQHF.